These T cell receptor beta chains were read from a single sample in a study of cytomegalovirus exposure and HLA in healthy donors. Data came from immunoSEQ multiplex PCR; TCRdb stores just in-frame clones and leaves some out. The top ten hold 2.2% of the sample, which has more than 90,000 clones, roughly 69% seen once. Sequencing used PBMCs. The receptor source for this set is a woman between 25 and 40 years old in good health and CMV-seronegative. The CDR3 runs from the conserved cysteine through the conserved F or W. D genes are given only for firm matches. Clone sizes are given selectively: once, few, many, or a class where the clone is expanded.

D: NA
J: TRBJ2-2
V: TRBV7-9
size: NA
DNA: TGTGCCAGCAGCTCGGACTCTACCCGCACCGGGGAGCTGTTTTTT
CDR3: CASSSDSTRTGELFF

D: TRBD1
J: TRBJ2-5
V: TRBV7-9
size: NA
DNA: TGTGCCACGGGACAGCAAGAGACCCAGTACTTC
CDR3: CATGQQETQYF

D: TRBD2
J: TRBJ2-7
V: TRBV30
size: NA
DNA: TGTGCCTGGGAGCCACGCGGGAGGTCTTACGAGCAGTACTTC
CDR3: CAWEPRGRSYEQYF

D: NA
J: TRBJ1-2
V: TRBV19
size: NA
DNA: TGTGCCAGTAAAGGGCAGGGAGGCTATGGCTACACCTTC
CDR3: CASKGQGGYGYTF

D: TRBD1
J: TRBJ2-1
V: TRBV4-1
size: NA
DNA: TGCGCCAGCAGCCAACCCCGACAGGGAAATGAGCAGTTCTTC
CDR3: CASSQPRQGNEQFF

D: TRBD1
J: TRBJ2-3
V: TRBV7-7
size: NA
DNA: TGTGCTAGCAGCTTAGGAGCAGGGGGTTGGGCAGATACGCAGTATTTT
CDR3: CASSLGAGGWADTQYF

D: NA
J: TRBJ2-2
V: TRBV6-6
size: few
DNA: TGTGCCAGCAGGTATCTAGCAGACCACACCGGGGAGCTGTTTTTT
CDR3: CASRYLADHTGELFF

D: NA
J: TRBJ1-2
V: TRBV27
size: once
DNA: TGTGCCAGCAGTTCAGCCGCGGAAGGAGATGGCTACACCTTC
CDR3: CASSSAAEGDGYTF

D: TRBD2
J: TRBJ2-1
V: TRBV7-2
size: NA
DNA: TGTGCCAGCAGCCATAAGGGTCGGACTAGCGGGAGTGTACACGATGAGCAGTTCTTC
CDR3: CASSHKGRTSGSVHDEQFF

D: TRBD1
J: TRBJ1-1
V: TRBV5-1
size: NA
DNA: TGCGCCAGCAGCTTGGAAAGACAGGGGGCTGAAGCTTTCTTT
CDR3: CASSLERQGAEAFF

D: TRBD1
J: TRBJ2-1
V: TRBV9
size: NA
DNA: TGTGCCAGCAGCGCAAGGGGGCTAGGGCAGTTCTTC
CDR3: CASSARGLGQFF

D: TRBD2
J: TRBJ2-2
V: TRBV10-3
size: few
DNA: TGTGCCATCAGTGAGTCTGCGGGAGGGAACACCGGGGAGCTGTTTTTT
CDR3: CAISESAGGNTGELFF

D: TRBD2
J: TRBJ2-3
V: TRBV30
size: NA
DNA: TGTGCCGGCACCGGGACTAGCGGCGCAGATACGCAGTATTTT
CDR3: CAGTGTSGADTQYF

D: TRBD1
J: TRBJ2-5
V: TRBV28
size: once
DNA: TGTGCCAGCAGTTTCCAAACAGGGGGCTTGGAGACCCAGTACTTC
CDR3: CASSFQTGGLETQYF

D: TRBD1
J: TRBJ2-2
V: TRBV7-6
size: NA
DNA: TGTGCCAGCAGCTTAGTAGGGACAGGGAACACCGGGGAGCTGTTTTTT
CDR3: CASSLVGTGNTGELFF

D: NA
J: TRBJ2-1
V: TRBV28
size: NA
DNA: TGTGCCAGCAGTCGGGACTTAACCTACAATGAGCAGTTCTTC
CDR3: CASSRDLTYNEQFF

D: TRBD1
J: TRBJ1-2
V: TRBV4-2
size: NA
DNA: TGTGCCAGCAGCCAGGGACAGGGGATCTATGGCTACACCTTC
CDR3: CASSQGQGIYGYTF